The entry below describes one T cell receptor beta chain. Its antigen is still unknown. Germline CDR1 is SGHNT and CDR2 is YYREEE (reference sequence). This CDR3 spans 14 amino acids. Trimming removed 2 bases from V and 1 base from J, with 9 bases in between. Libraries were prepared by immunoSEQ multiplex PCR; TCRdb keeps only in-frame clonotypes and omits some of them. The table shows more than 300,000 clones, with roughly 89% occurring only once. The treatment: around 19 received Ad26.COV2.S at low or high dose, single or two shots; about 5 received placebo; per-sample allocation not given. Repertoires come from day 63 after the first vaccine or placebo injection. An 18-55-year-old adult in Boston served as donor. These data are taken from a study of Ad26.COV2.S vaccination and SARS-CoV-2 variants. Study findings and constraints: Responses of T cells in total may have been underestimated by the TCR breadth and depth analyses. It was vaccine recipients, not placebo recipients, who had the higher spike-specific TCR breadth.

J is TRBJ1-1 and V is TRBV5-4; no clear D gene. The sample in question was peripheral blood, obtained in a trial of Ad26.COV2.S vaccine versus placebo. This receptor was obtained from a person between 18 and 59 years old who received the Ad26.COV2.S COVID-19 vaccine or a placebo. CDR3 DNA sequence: TGTGCCAGCAGCTTTTCGGGATGGAACACTGAAGCTTTCTTT. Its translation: CASSFSGWNTEAFF.